This T cell receptor beta chain was identified during a study of blood T cell repertoires in COVID-19. Study-level background: T cells, B-cell-depleted T cells, or PBMCs provided the cDNA or gDNA that served as material.

Sequencing used immunoSEQ multiplex PCR; TCRdb keeps in-frame clones, though not all of them. The top ten clones hold 2.4% of a sample with around 130,000 clones, 80% to 90% of them seen once. Assignments of participants to cohorts depended upon their own reported clinical history. The CDR3 spans 14 residues. V lost 7 bases and J lost 5; bases outside the gene matches: 9. Germline CDR1 LGHNT, CDR2 FRNRAP. Material for sequencing was PBMCs or T cells enriched from blood (not recorded which). The sequence was collected from a man aged 40-50 years with acute COVID-19. The chain couples TRBV12-5 to TRBJ2-5, with 8 positions matching TRBD1. The chain's CDR3 is CASALQGATETQYF. The CDR3 DNA sequence: TGTGCTAGTGCCCTTCAGGGGGCGACGGAGACCCAGTACTTC.